This T cell receptor (beta chain) appears in the sequencing data of a study of cytomegalovirus exposure and HLA in healthy donors. General study results and limits: More clonal expansion characterized HLA-associated TCR beta chains than equally common others in a later analysis. Beyond CMV serostatus, there was no information to go on about immune exposure.

The V gene end was trimmed by 5 bases and the J gene end by 4 bases; junction bases not matched to a gene: 7. This CDR3 contains 15 residues. Germline V gene data show CDR1 as SGHTA and CDR2 as FQGTGA. Worth noting for this clone: Its antigen is not identified.

PCR was performed using 60 Vbeta and 13 Jbeta primers. The method was immunoSEQ multiplex PCR; TCRdb's version includes in-frame clones alone and lacks a portion of them. The top ten hold under 3.5% of the sample, which has roughly 110,000 clones, 70% to 80% seen once. The chain employs TRBV7-3 and TRBJ2-1; 8 bases match TRBD2. Sequencing was carried out using PBMCs. The clonotype originates from a female donor in good health and CMV-seronegative. The CDR3: CASSPGTGGYNEQFF. The CDR3 nucleotides are TGTGCCAGCAGCCCCGGAACGGGGGGGTACAATGAGCAGTTCTTC.